The source of this TCR beta chain is a study of T cells after yellow fever vaccination. Study-wide findings and caveats: When the response was secondary, it was weaker but reached its peak faster, day 5 versus 15. Post-booster samples contained most primary-vaccination clones (around 95% CD4, about 90% CD8). Some clonotypes, a small share, were shared between CD4 and CD8 compartments.

The CDR3 contains 19 residues. V shed 1 base, J shed 1 base, and the junction held 9 bases outside the gene matches. Germline CDR1 reads SGHAT; CDR2 reads FQNNGV. This clonotype has just a few counts. The antigen is undetermined. 5'RACE template switching produced TCR cDNA carrying a universal primer site and UMIs. MiXCR was run by TCRdb on the 5' RACE reads, yielding one entry per CDR3 protein. The sample contains about 130,000 distinct CDR3 sequences, 5% to 8% of which appear only once. This specimen was CD4+ T cells sorted from PBMCs, taken 10 days after the yellow fever booster vaccination. This clonotype was obtained from a man aged 25-45 years who received the YFV17D yellow fever vaccine. V is TRBV11-2 and J is TRBJ2-6, with TRBD2 matching over 8 bases. The CDR3 sequence is CASSLVRAGAPSGANVLTF. The CDR3 coding sequence is TGTGCCAGCAGCTTAGTTCGAGCGGGAGCACCTTCTGGGGCCAACGTCCTGACTTTC.